The text below deals with one TCR beta chain. These data originate in a study of blood T cell repertoires in COVID-19. Some clones are missing from TCRdb's copy, which holds only in-frame ones; the method was immunoSEQ multiplex PCR. The table shows approximately 84,000 clones, with about 80% occurring only once. The CDR3 totals 13 residues. Germline V CDR1 and CDR2: KGHDR, SFDVKD. V lost 10 bases and J lost 5; bases outside the gene matches: 3. V usage is TRBV24-1 and J usage is TRBJ2-3, with 12 bases matching TRBD1. Sequencing input: peripheral blood. The sequence was obtained from a man in his forties or fifties with active or convalescent COVID-19. CDR3 amino acids: CATGQGARDTQYF. CDR3 coding DNA: TGTGCCACGGGACAGGGGGCTAGAGATACGCAGTATTTT.